One and the same sample provided the 30 T cell receptor beta chains below, sequenced in a study of T cell changes during pregnancy in multiple sclerosis. This table comes from immunoSEQ multiplex PCR, and its TCRdb copy is limited to in-frame clones, with some not included. Of tens of thousands of clones in the sample, about 91% were seen once. The material was peripheral blood, obtained after pregnancy. The receptors here all came from a female donor in good health, enrolled as a control in a pregnancy study.

As DNA, the CDR3 is TGTGCCAGCACTAGGACTAACCAAGAGACCCAGTACTTC. Amino acid sequence: CASTRTNQETQYF. This rearrangement joins TRBV6-6 to TRBJ2-5; possibly TRBD2 for D (6 bases). CDR3 length equals 13 residues. The germline V and J ends were trimmed by 7 bases and 0 bases, with 9 bases remaining between them. The germline V gene encodes CDR1 MNHNY and CDR2 SVGAGI (reference sequence).

The genes are TRBV5-4 and TRBJ2-2, with a tentative D call TRBD2 (7 bases). The CDR3 length is 16 residues. V was cut by 4 bases and J by 7 bases, with 20 bases left in between. Germline loops: CDR1 SGHNT, CDR2 YYREEE (reference sequence). The CDR3 region has the DNA TGTGCCAGCAGCCTCATAGGGGGAGGGCCTAACGGGGAGCTGTTTTTT. The encoded protein is CASSLIGGGPNGELFF.

The gene calls are TRBV5-4 and TRBJ2-2; a weak D match, TRBD1 (7 bases). Germline V gene lookup returns CDR1 SGHNT and CDR2 YYREEE (reference sequence). Deletions cut 0 bases from V and 1 base from J, with 10 bases between. The CDR3 sequence is 16 residues long. CDR3 coding DNA: TGTGCCAGCAGCTTGGACAGGGGAGGGAACACCGGGGAGCTGTTTTTT. This sequence encodes CASSLDRGGNTGELFF. The whole variable domain, remainder taken from reference TRBV5-4 and TRBJ2-2, is ETGVTQSPTHLIKTRGQQVTLRCSSQSGHNTVSWYQQALGQGPQFIFQYYREEENGRGNFPPRFSGLQFPNYSSELNVNALELDDSALYLCASSLDRGGNTGELFFGEGSRLTVL.

The V call is TRBV5-4, the J call TRBJ1-2, with TRBD1 matching over 8 bases. The CDR3 contains 15 residues. The V and J ends lost 3 bases and 3 bases, in that order; junction bases with no gene match: 7. The germline CDR1 and CDR2 sequences are SGHNT and YYREEE (reference sequence). CDR3 sequence reads: CASSSIMDRDYGYTF. In DNA, the CDR3 is TGTGCCAGCAGCTCAATTATGGACAGGGACTATGGCTACACCTTC. The whole variable domain, filled in from reference TRBV5-4 and TRBJ1-2, reads ETGVTQSPTHLIKTRGQQVTLRCSSQSGHNTVSWYQQALGQGPQFIFQYYREEENGRGNFPPRFSGLQFPNYSSELNVNALELDDSALYLCASSSIMDRDYGYTFGSGTRLTVV.

This chain links TRBV5-6 with TRBJ2-7; the D is unclear. This CDR3 has 13 residues. V lost 4 bases and J 3 bases, leaving 11 bases between the germline ends. Germline values: CDR1 SGHDT, CDR2 YYEEEE. This CDR3 reads CASSPAGNYEQYF. The DNA for the CDR3 is TGTGCCAGCAGCCCCGCAGGAAACTACGAGCAGTACTTC.

The chain carries TRBV19 and TRBJ2-7; D gene unclear. From germline, CDR1 is LNHDA and CDR2 SQIVND (reference sequence). Trimming removed 5 bases from V and 2 bases from J, with 16 bases in between. The CDR3 covers 15 residues. In nucleotides, the CDR3 is TGTGCCAGTAGTCAAATGGCGGTTGTTCCCTACGAGCAGTACTTC. Residues: CASSQMAVVPYEQYF.

CDR3 sequence reads: CASSWGLSYNEQFF. The CDR3 nucleotides are TGTGCCAGCAGCTGGGGACTATCCTACAATGAGCAGTTCTTC. The V gene is TRBV7-2, the J gene TRBJ2-1, with TRBD2 matching over 7 bases. Germline V gene lookup returns CDR1 SGHTA and CDR2 FQGNSA. The length of the CDR3 is 14 residues. V lost 4 bases to trimming and J lost 1 base; unmatched junction nucleotides: 1. Based on the CDR3 plus reference TRBV7-2 and TRBJ2-1, the full variable domain is GAGVSQSPSNKVTEKGKDVELRCDPISGHTALYWYRQSLGQGLEFLIYFQGNSAPDKSGLPSDRFSAERTGGSVSTLTIQRTQQEDSAVYLCASSWGLSYNEQFFGPGTRLTVL.

V and J are TRBV7-7 and TRBJ2-5, with D possibly being TRBD2 (7 bases). This CDR3 has 15 amino acids. In germline, CDR1 is SSHAT, CDR2 FNYEAQ (reference sequence). The germline V and J ends were trimmed by 4 bases and 5 bases, with 17 bases remaining between them. DNA of the CDR3: TGTGCCAGCAGCTCATTAGGGGGGGAGGAGGAGACCCAGTACTTC. Translated: CASSSLGGEEETQYF.

Only one count was recorded for this clone. Likely a read error: the CDR3 ends without its conserved phenylalanine or tryptophan. No DNA is shown, since the ends of the CDR3 on it are uncertain; the CDR3 is the one TCRdb lists. The chain recombines TRBV6-5 with TRBJ1-1; TRBD1, the table's D call, was not compared with the DNA. The CDR3 adds up to 14 amino acids, both ends counted. CDR1 is MNHEY and CDR2 is SVGAGI in the germline V gene. CDR3 protein: CASSPPADRVEELG.

The chain employs TRBV9 and TRBJ2-1; 7 bases align to TRBD1. Unmatched junction bases numbered 12, after V lost 3 bases and J lost 0 bases. From germline, CDR1 is SGDLS and CDR2 YYNGEE. This CDR3 spans 18 amino acids. The CDR3 sequence: CASSAQGVKKSSYNEQFF. CDR3 sequence (DNA): TGTGCCAGCAGCGCCCAGGGGGTGAAAAAAAGCTCCTACAATGAGCAGTTCTTC.

The chain has TRBV2 and TRBJ1-3, with TRBD1 matching 9 bases. The CDR3 totals 13 residues. Per germline, CDR1 SNHLY and CDR2 FYNNEI. V was pared by 6 bases and J by 7 bases, with 4 bases of the junction left unmatched. The CDR3 coding sequence is TGTGCCAGCAGGATGGGACAGGGCAACACCATATATTTT. It specifies CASRMGQGNTIYF.

The V gene is TRBV5-4, the J gene TRBJ2-5; 9 positions agree with TRBD1. The germline V gene encodes CDR1 SGHNT and CDR2 YYREEE (reference sequence). Unmatched junction bases numbered 8, after V lost 0 bases and J lost 5 bases. The CDR3 contains 16 residues. Here the CDR3 reads CASSLDLQGAVETQYF. The CDR3 DNA reads as TGTGCCAGCAGCTTGGACCTACAGGGGGCGGTGGAGACCCAGTACTTC. Full variable domain (rest looked up from reference TRBV5-4 and TRBJ2-5): ETGVTQSPTHLIKTRGQQVTLRCSSQSGHNTVSWYQQALGQGPQFIFQYYREEENGRGNFPPRFSGLQFPNYSSELNVNALELDDSALYLCASSLDLQGAVETQYFGPGTRLLVL.

The chain joins TRBV5-6 to TRBJ2-3, with D maybe TRBD2 (5 bases). The length of the CDR3 is 15 residues. V lost 1 base and J lost 0, with 9 bases in between. Germline CDR1 and CDR2: SGHDT and YYEEEE. The CDR3 here is CASSLRGTSTDTQYF. CDR3 DNA sequence: TGTGCCAGCAGCTTGCGGGGTACAAGCACAGATACGCAGTATTTT.

The V call is TRBV28, the J call TRBJ2-3; 11 positions match TRBD1. CDR1 and CDR2 (germline): MDHEN, SYDVKM. Germline trimming cut 2 bases from V and 4 bases from J; bases unmatched to any gene: 2. This CDR3 region has 15 residues. CDR3 nucleotides: TGTGCCAGCAGTTTAGGGACAGGGGGATCAGATACGCAGTATTTT. It is translated as CASSLGTGGSDTQYF.

The V call is TRBV7-2, the J call TRBJ2-7; 11 bases agree with TRBD1. Trimming removed 4 bases from V and 0 bases from J; junction bases left unmatched: 8. The CDR3 extends over 17 amino acids. Germline assignment: CDR1 SGHTA and CDR2 FQGNSA. The CDR3 region has the DNA TGTGCCAGCAGCTCCCGAGCCGGACAGGGGGCCTCCTACGAGCAGTACTTC. Residues: CASSSRAGQGASYEQYF.

J is TRBJ2-1 and V is TRBV6-1; no clear D gene. The CDR3 spans 13 residues. V lost 3 bases and J 4 bases, leaving 7 bases between the germline ends. Germline CDR1 and CDR2: MNHNS and SASEGT. CDR3: CASSENRYNEQFF. The DNA of the CDR3 is TGTGCCAGCAGTGAGAACAGATACAATGAGCAGTTCTTC.

The rearrangement joins TRBV6-5 to TRBJ1-1; D possibly corresponds to TRBD1 (5 bases). The V gene lost 5 bases and the J gene lost 1 base, with 5 bases spanning the gap. Germline CDR1 reads MNHEY; CDR2 reads SVGAGI. The CDR3 runs to 12 residues. The CDR3 sequence: CASSTGNTEAFF. Written as DNA, the CDR3 is TGTGCCAGCAGTACAGGGAACACTGAAGCTTTCTTT.

This clone is a singleton in its sample. The chain carries TRBV7-9 and TRBJ1-1; D perhaps matches TRBD1 (5 bases). Germline V gene data show CDR1 as SEHNR and CDR2 as FQNEAQ (reference sequence). The CDR3 contains 16 residues. V lost 0 bases and J lost 5, with 16 bases in between. The CDR3 region has the DNA TGTGCCAGCAGCTTAGCGCCTGTAGGCCAGGGTACTGAAGCTTTCTTT. Encoded protein: CASSLAPVGQGTEAFF.

This rearrangement joins TRBV7-2 to TRBJ2-5; 8 bases match TRBD1. The germline V gene encodes CDR1 SGHTA and CDR2 FQGNSA. V was clipped by 10 bases and J by 2 bases; unmatched bases: 21. The CDR3 contains 18 residues. DNA of the CDR3: TGTGCCATCTCTCGGGGGCAGGGGGCGAGATTATCACAAGAGACCCAGTACTTC. Protein: CAISRGQGARLSQETQYF.

This clone was picked up one time. The chain couples TRBV19 to TRBJ2-7; TRBD1 agrees at 7 bases. V lost 7 bases, J lost 3 bases, and 12 bases stayed unmatched. Per germline, CDR1 LNHDA and CDR2 SQIVND (reference sequence). The CDR3 loop spans 15 amino acids. CDR3 bases: TGTGCCAGTACCGCCGGGACAGCAGCAATCTACGAGCAGTACTTC. It is translated as CASTAGTAAIYEQYF.

A note on this clone: The junction and the germline gene differ at one end; a read error may be behind it. The sample has other DNA sequences that encode this CDR3 too. V and J are TRBV11-2 and TRBJ2-1; TRBD1 matches at 7 bases. The CDR3 is made up of 11 amino acids. CDR1 and CDR2 (germline): SGHAT, FQNNGV. The CDR3 here is CASSLTGEQFF. Written as DNA, the CDR3 is TGCGCCAGCAGCTTAACAGGGGAACAGTTCTTC. The full variable domain, completed using reference TRBV11-2 and TRBJ2-1, is EAGVAQSPRYKIIEKRQSVAFWCNPISGHATLYWYQQILGQGPKLLIQFQNNGVVDDSQLPKDRFSAERLKGVDSTLKIQPAKLEDSAVYLCASSLTGEQFFGPGTRLTVL.

The chain carries TRBV6-1 and TRBJ1-2, with 7 bases identical to TRBD1. Germline CDR1 is MNHNS and CDR2 is SASEGT. Trimming removed 5 bases from V and 7 bases from J; junction bases left unmatched: 10. This CDR3 spans 14 amino acids. In DNA form, the CDR3 reads TGTGCCAGCAGTAACCACAGGGGTCCCGCTGGCTACACCTTC. Protein product: CASSNHRGPAGYTF.

This chain joins TRBV11-3 and TRBJ2-2; 13 positions match TRBD2. The CDR3 totals 18 residues. V gave up 5 bases and J gave up 6 bases; unmatched junction bases: 12. CDR1 is SGHNT and CDR2 is YENEEA in the germline V gene. CDR3 nucleotides: TGTGCCAGCAGCAACCGACTAGCGGGAGGCGTTGTCGCCGGGGAGCTGTTTTTT. Translating it yields CASSNRLAGGVVAGELFF. Complete variable domain (other parts from reference TRBV11-3 and TRBJ2-2): EAGVVQSPRYKIIEKKQPVAFWCNPISGHNTLYWYLQNLGQGPELLIRYENEEAVDDSQLPKDRFSAERLKGVDSTLKIQPAELGDSAVYLCASSNRLAGGVVAGELFFGEGSRLTVL.

The chain has TRBV5-4 and TRBJ2-7, with D possibly being TRBD2 (6 bases). CDR1 and CDR2 from the germline V gene are SGHNT and YYREEE (reference sequence). This CDR3 contains 14 residues. The V end lost 3 bases, the J end lost 4 bases, and 14 bases lay between the germline ends. DNA for the CDR3: TGTGCCAGCAGCTGGAGGGCAGGGCAGTACGAGCAGTACTTC. Its translation: CASSWRAGQYEQYF.

The chain joins TRBV7-9 to TRBJ2-7, with D perhaps TRBD1 (6 bases). The CDR3 has 15 amino acids. With 1 base removed from V and 0 bases from J, the gap between germline ends came to 10 bases. Germline CDR1 SEHNR, CDR2 FQNEAQ (reference sequence). CDR3 protein: CASSLVGTTSYEQYF. The CDR3, as DNA: TGTGCCAGCAGCTTAGTTGGGACAACCTCCTACGAGCAGTACTTC.

The rearrangement links TRBV5-1 to TRBJ1-4; no definite D call. Germline CDR1 SGHRS, CDR2 YFSETQ. Trimming took off 2 bases at V and 6 bases at J, with 14 bases between the two ends. This CDR3 has 15 amino acids. The CDR3 loop is CASSFSSGLDEKLFF. The CDR3 DNA is TGCGCCAGCAGCTTTTCTTCGGGGTTGGATGAAAAACTGTTTTTT.

This chain uses TRBV5-4 with TRBJ1-2; tentatively, D is TRBD1 (5 bases). V shed 6 bases and J shed 5 bases, with 17 bases lying between them. CDR1 and CDR2 (germline): SGHNT, YYREEE (reference sequence). The CDR3 has 14 residues. DNA for the CDR3: TGTGCCAGCAACCCGGTGGGGGGGAAATATGGCTACACCTTC. It encodes CASNPVGGKYGYTF.

The rearrangement joins TRBV7-2 to TRBJ2-7; D possibly corresponds to TRBD1 (6 bases). V was clipped by 7 bases and J by 5 bases, with 18 bases between them. The CDR3 is 14 amino acids. Germline CDR1 reads SGHTA; CDR2 reads FQGNSA. CDR3 in amino acids: CASTSDRTSNEQYF. CDR3 bases: TGTGCCAGCACCTCTGACAGGACCAGCAACGAGCAGTACTTC.

In this sample, this clone turned up once. The chain recombines TRBV28 with TRBJ1-5, with D possibly TRBD1 on 5 matching bases. Germline V gene data show CDR1 as MDHEN and CDR2 as SYDVKM. V lost 2 bases, J lost 1 base, and 15 bases lay in between. The CDR3 is made up of 17 amino acids. CDR3 sequence reads: CASSLGAGMGSNQPQHF. The CDR3 nucleotides are TGTGCCAGCAGTTTAGGGGCAGGTATGGGCAGCAATCAGCCCCAGCATTTT. Full variable domain (outside the CDR3, taken from reference TRBV28 and TRBJ1-5): DVKVTQSSRYLVKRTGEKVFLECVQDMDHENMFWYRQDPGLGLRLIYFSYDVKMKEKGDIPEGYSVSREKKERFSLILESASTNQTSMYLCASSLGAGMGSNQPQHFGDGTRLSIL.

This chain joins TRBV6-5 and TRBJ2-4; TRBD2 is a possible D gene (6 bases). V dropped 7 bases and J dropped 5 bases, with 12 bases sitting between them. Germline CDR1 and CDR2: MNHEY and SVGAGI. This CDR3 spans 13 amino acids. The chain's CDR3 is CASKGSGENIQYF. DNA of the CDR3: TGTGCCAGCAAGGGGTCGGGGGAAAACATTCAGTACTTC.